These 27 T cell receptor beta chains originate from one sample sequenced in a study of blood T cell repertoires in COVID-19. The data were produced by immunoSEQ multiplex PCR, yet TCRdb's version contains in-frame clones alone and is incomplete. Here the sample spans under 150,000 clones, about 85% being singletons. The sample was PBMCs or T cells enriched from blood (not recorded which). The receptors come from a woman aged 40 to 50 who had recovered from COVID-19.

The chain links TRBV15 to TRBJ2-3; D remains ambiguous. There are 16 residues in the CDR3. CDR1 and CDR2 (germline): LNHNV, YYDKDF (reference sequence). The V end lost 4 bases, the J end lost 0 bases, and 14 bases lay between the germline ends. CDR3 nucleotide sequence: TGTGCCACCAGCATTATGATTACTCCTAGCACAGATACGCAGTATTTT. This codes for CATSIMITPSTDTQYF.

The rearrangement links TRBV2 to TRBJ1-2; TRBD1 is a possible D gene (5 bases). CDR3 length: 16 amino acids. V was clipped by 7 bases and J by 5 bases, with 23 bases between them. Germline V CDR1 and CDR2: SNHLY, FYNNEI. The CDR3 sequence: CASIPTVEAPWYGYTF. The CDR3 bases are TGTGCCAGCATCCCGACAGTAGAGGCTCCTTGGTATGGCTACACCTTC.

The chain uses TRBV11-3 and TRBJ2-1, with 12 nucleotides matching TRBD2. The V and J ends lost 5 bases and 4 bases, in that order; junction bases with no gene match: 12. This CDR3 contains 18 residues. Germline CDR1 SGHNT, CDR2 YENEEA. CDR3 amino acids: CASSLERLAGGTYNEQFF. CDR3 DNA: TGTGCCAGCAGCCTGGAAAGGCTAGCGGGGGGGACGTACAATGAGCAGTTCTTC.

The J gene is TRBJ1-2, the V gene TRBV5-1; D is uncertain. The CDR3 spans 11 residues. CDR1 is SGHRS and CDR2 is YFSETQ in the germline V gene. Trimming shortened V by 3 bases and J by 5 bases, and 5 bases separated the two germline ends. The CDR3 region is CASSSQYGYTF. DNA for the CDR3: TGCGCCAGCAGCTCCCAGTATGGCTACACCTTC.

This chain joins TRBV2 and TRBJ1-1; D might be TRBD1 (6 bases). Germline V gene lookup returns CDR1 SNHLY and CDR2 FYNNEI. V was cut by 2 bases and J by 9 bases, with 16 bases left in between. The CDR3 runs to 14 residues. The CDR3 reads CASSEQARGHQAFF. The CDR3 nucleotides are TGTGCCAGCAGTGAACAGGCCAGGGGTCACCAAGCTTTCTTT.

The chain employs TRBV7-8 and TRBJ1-2; D is ambiguous. With 5 bases removed from V and 8 bases from J, the gap between germline ends came to 9 bases. The V gene's germline CDR1 is SGHVS and CDR2 FQNEAQ. The CDR3 is 11 amino acids. The CDR3 bases are TGTGCCAGCAGCCGAGACGGGGGCTACACCTTC. It is translated as CASSRDGGYTF.

The V call is TRBV7-2, the J call TRBJ2-1; D is perhaps TRBD2 (5 bases). V gave up 1 base and J gave up 3 bases, with 19 bases separating them. The germline gives CDR1 SGHTA, CDR2 FQGNSA. The CDR3 is 18 residues long. The CDR3 DNA reads TGTGCCAGCAGCTTAGATGGTCTAGCTATCACTGGCTACAATGAGCAGTTCTTC. Translated: CASSLDGLAITGYNEQFF. The full variable domain, rest sourced from reference TRBV7-2 and TRBJ2-1, is GAGVSQSPSNKVTEKGKDVELRCDPISGHTALYWYRQSLGQGLEFLIYFQGNSAPDKSGLPSDRFSAERTGGSVSTLTIQRTQQEDSAVYLCASSLDGLAITGYNEQFFGPGTRLTVL.

This chain joins TRBV9 and TRBJ1-5, with no clear D. This CDR3 has 14 amino acids. With 4 bases removed from V and 4 bases from J, the gap between germline ends came to 12 bases. Germline CDR1 and CDR2: SGDLS and YYNGEE. The CDR3 sequence: CASSPAWENQPQHF. Written as DNA, the CDR3 is TGTGCCAGCAGCCCAGCCTGGGAGAATCAGCCCCAGCATTTT.

V is TRBV28 and J is TRBJ1-5, with D possibly matching TRBD1 (5 bases). This CDR3 spans 14 amino acids. Trimming took off 7 bases at V and 1 base at J, with 11 bases between the two ends. In germline, CDR1 is MDHEN, CDR2 SYDVKM. CDR3 DNA sequence: TGTGCCAGCACCCTGGGGCAGAGCAATCAGCCCCAGCATTTT. It is translated as CASTLGQSNQPQHF.

The rearrangement links TRBV5-1 to TRBJ1-2; the D gene is possibly TRBD1 (5 bases). V was trimmed by 0 bases and J by 4 bases, leaving 19 bases between them. CDR3 length equals 17 residues. The germline V gene encodes CDR1 SGHRS and CDR2 YFSETQ. The CDR3 loop is CASSLGAGIGVSYGYTF. The CDR3 DNA reads TGCGCCAGCAGCTTGGGGGCAGGGATAGGTGTAAGCTATGGCTACACCTTC.

The J gene is TRBJ1-1, the V gene TRBV24-1; no definite D call. Trimming removed 8 bases from V and 0 bases from J, with 12 bases in between. This CDR3 contains 14 residues. Germline values: CDR1 KGHDR, CDR2 SFDVKD. In DNA, the CDR3 is TGTGCCACCAACAGAGCGGGCGTGAACACTGAAGCTTTCTTT. Protein: CATNRAGVNTEAFF.

The rearrangement links TRBV6-6 to TRBJ2-6, with D hard to call. CDR3 length equals 16 residues. The germline V gene has CDR1 MNHNY and CDR2 SVGAGI (reference sequence). V lost 2 bases, J lost 1 base, and 9 bases lay in between. Here the CDR3 reads CASSYPEKSGANVLTF. The DNA of the CDR3 is TGTGCCAGCAGTTACCCTGAGAAATCTGGGGCCAACGTCCTGACTTTC.

This clone occurred a few times. The sample carries other DNA sequences with the same CDR3. The V and J genes are TRBV5-1 and TRBJ2-2, with D uncertain. This CDR3 is built from 14 residues. Germline V gene sequence: CDR1 SGHRS, CDR2 YFSETQ. V shed 1 base and J shed 0 bases, with 4 bases lying between them. This CDR3 reads CASSLSSNTGELFF. Written as DNA, the CDR3 is TGCGCCAGCAGCTTGTCTTCGAACACCGGGGAGCTGTTTTTT.

The V and J genes are TRBV15 and TRBJ2-3; 8 nucleotides match TRBD1. Germline V gene data show CDR1 as LNHNV and CDR2 as YYDKDF (reference sequence). The trim removed 5 bases at V and 1 base at J, leaving 8 bases unmatched. The CDR3 loop spans 16 amino acids. The CDR3 DNA is TGTGCCACCAGCCGATCGGACAGGGTCGGCACAGATACGCAGTATTTT. It encodes CATSRSDRVGTDTQYF.

The chain carries TRBV4-1 and TRBJ1-4; 10 bases are shared with TRBD1. The CDR3 has 19 residues. Trimming cost V 5 bases and J 7 bases; bases outside gene matches: 19. Germline loops: CDR1 MGHRA, CDR2 YSYEKL. In DNA, the CDR3 is TGCGCCAGCAGCGGTCCTTGGGACAGGGGTTCCCCCTGGCGTGAAAAACTGTTTTTT. Translation: CASSGPWDRGSPWREKLFF.

The chain joins TRBV5-1 to TRBJ2-7; a possible D gene is TRBD2 (6 bases). The germline V and J ends were trimmed by 3 bases and 6 bases, with 16 bases remaining between them. The CDR3 sequence is 14 residues long. Germline CDR1 reads SGHRS; CDR2 reads YFSETQ. This CDR3 is CASSWRDSSGEQYF. In nucleotides, the CDR3 is TGCGCCAGCAGCTGGCGGGATAGCTCGGGCGAGCAGTACTTC.

The chain couples TRBV4-1 to TRBJ1-1; 12 bases line up with TRBD1. J lost 2 bases, V lost 8 bases, and 6 bases had no gene match. Germline CDR1 reads MGHRA; CDR2 reads YSYEKL. This CDR3 is built from 15 residues. CDR3 bases: TGCGCCAGCGGACGGGGACAGGGGGCAAACACTGAAGCTTTCTTT. Translation gives CASGRGQGANTEAFF.

V and J are TRBV27 and TRBJ1-4; TRBD1 aligns across 9 bases. CDR1 MNHEY and CDR2 SMNVEV come from the germline V gene (reference sequence). The CDR3 runs 14 residues. With V trimmed by 4 bases and J by 7 bases, 4 bases remained unmatched. The CDR3: CASSSGQGIEKLFF. CDR3 sequence (DNA): TGTGCCAGCAGTTCTGGACAGGGGATTGAAAAACTGTTTTTT. Supplemented by reference TRBV27 and TRBJ1-4, the full variable domain reads EAQVTQNPRYLITVTGKKLTVTCSQNMNHEYMSWYRQDPGLGLRQIYYSMNVEVTDKGDVPEGYKVSRKEKRNFPLILESPSPNQTSLYFCASSSGQGIEKLFFGSGTQLSVL.

J is TRBJ2-7 and V is TRBV7-2; 10 bases are a match to TRBD2. The CDR3 sequence is 15 residues long. Per germline, CDR1 SGHTA and CDR2 FQGNSA. Losses at the gene ends were 1 base for V and 0 bases for J; bases not matched to a gene: 0. CDR3 loop: CASSLERGGSYEQYF. CDR3 bases: TGTGCCAGCAGCTTAGAGCGGGGGGGCTCCTACGAGCAGTACTTC. The whole variable domain, remainder taken from reference TRBV7-2 and TRBJ2-7, is GAGVSQSPSNKVTEKGKDVELRCDPISGHTALYWYRQSLGQGLEFLIYFQGNSAPDKSGLPSDRFSAERTGGSVSTLTIQRTQQEDSAVYLCASSLERGGSYEQYFGPGTRLTVT.

As for this clone: Germline is not matched at one junction end, which may reflect a read error. The genes are TRBV30 and TRBJ1-5; unclear D gene. The CDR3 runs 14 residues. Germline V gene data show CDR1 as GTSNPN and CDR2 as SVGIG (reference sequence). CDR3 DNA: TGTGCCTGGAGTGTGGGTGGAGATAATCGGCCCCAGCATTTT. It specifies CAWSVGGDNRPQHF.

This chain joins TRBV25-1 and TRBJ2-7; TRBD2 aligns across 9 bases. The trim removed 5 bases at V and 2 bases at J, leaving 1 base unmatched. CDR3 length: 13 amino acids. Germline-derived CDR1 and CDR2 are MGHDK and SYGVNS. The chain's CDR3 is CASSTSGPYEQYF. CDR3 DNA sequence: TGTGCCAGCAGTACTAGCGGGCCCTACGAGCAGTACTTC.

The V call is TRBV3-1 (or the pseudogene TRBV3-2), the J call TRBJ1-2; the D gene is possibly TRBD1 (5 bases). The length of the CDR3 is 12 residues. Trimming stripped 4 bases from V and 9 bases from J, with 12 bases between. The germline CDR1 and CDR2 sequences are LGHDT and YNNKEL (reference sequence). The CDR3 DNA follows: TGTGCCAGCAGCCGGGGGGGGTCAAGCTACACCTTC. Translating gives CASSRGGSSYTF.

The chain is built from TRBV6-1 and TRBJ1-5; D perhaps matches TRBD1 (5 bases). V gave up 0 bases and J gave up 6 bases, with 6 bases separating them. In germline, CDR1 is MNHNS, CDR2 SASEGT. The length of the CDR3 is 13 residues. The CDR3 nucleotides read TGTGCCAGCAGTGAAGCGGGGCCTCAGCCCCAGCATTTT. Its protein product is CASSEAGPQPQHF.

The chain carries TRBV10-2 and TRBJ1-1, with D unresolved. Trimming left V 8 bases short and J 0 bases short, with 19 bases between. The CDR3 contains 16 residues. CDR1 is WSHSY and CDR2 is SAAADI in the germline V gene. The CDR3 DNA reads TGCGCCAGCGCCAACTCCTGGACGGGAATGAACACTGAAGCTTTCTTT. Residues: CASANSWTGMNTEAFF.

The CDR3 here is CAWEIALFGTGELFF. Here the CDR3 DNA reads TGTGCCTGGGAAATAGCCCTATTCGGGACCGGGGAGCTGTTTTTT. The chain links TRBV30 to TRBJ2-2; D uncertain. The germline gives CDR1 GTSNPN, CDR2 SVGIG (reference sequence). This CDR3 is 15 amino acids long. V was clipped by 5 bases and J by 5 bases, with 18 bases between them. Combining the CDR3 with reference TRBV30 and TRBJ2-2 gives the whole variable domain SQTIHQWPATLVQPVGSPLSLECTVEGTSNPNLYWYRQAAGRGLQLLFYSVGIGQISSEVPQNLSASRPQDRQFILSSKKLLLSDSGFYLCAWEIALFGTGELFFGEGSRLTVL.

The V and J genes are TRBV19 and TRBJ1-6, with D possibly being TRBD1 (6 bases). Trimming removed 5 bases at V and 8 bases at J, with 16 bases between. The CDR3 is made up of 15 amino acids. Germline assignment: CDR1 LNHDA and CDR2 SQIVND (reference sequence). Written as DNA, the CDR3 is TGTGCCAGTAGTTGGACGACAGGTACGGATTCACCCCTCCACTTT. It specifies CASSWTTGTDSPLHF. Combining the CDR3 with reference TRBV19 and TRBJ1-6 gives the whole variable domain DGGITQSPKYLFRKEGQNVTLSCEQNLNHDAMYWYRQDPGQGLRLIYYSQIVNDFQKGDIAEGYSVSREKKESFPLTVTSAQKNPTAFYLCASSWTTGTDSPLHFGNGTRLTVT.

This chain uses TRBV12-5 with TRBJ2-2; possibly TRBD1 for D (6 bases). There are 15 residues in the CDR3. Trimming stripped 5 bases from V and 0 bases from J, with 10 bases between. Germline lookup yields CDR1 LGHNT and CDR2 FRNRAP. CDR3 loop: CASGPGQANTGELFF. The DNA of the CDR3 is TGTGCTAGTGGTCCGGGACAAGCGAACACCGGGGAGCTGTTTTTT.